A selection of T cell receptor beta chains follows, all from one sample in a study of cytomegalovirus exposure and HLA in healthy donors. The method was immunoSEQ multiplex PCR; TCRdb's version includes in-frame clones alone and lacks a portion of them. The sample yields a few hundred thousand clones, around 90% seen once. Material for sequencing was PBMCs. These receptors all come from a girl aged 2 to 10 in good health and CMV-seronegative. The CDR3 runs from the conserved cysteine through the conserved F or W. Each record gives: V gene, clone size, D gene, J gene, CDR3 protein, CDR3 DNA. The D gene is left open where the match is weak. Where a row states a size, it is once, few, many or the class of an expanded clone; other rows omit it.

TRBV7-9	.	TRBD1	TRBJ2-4	CASSLADRKNIQYF	TGTGCCAGCAGCTTAGCGGACAGGAAAAACATTCAGTACTTC
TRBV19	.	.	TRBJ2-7	CASSPYGADSYEQYF	TGTGCCAGTAGTCCCTATGGGGCAGATTCCTACGAGCAGTACTTC
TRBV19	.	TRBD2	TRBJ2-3	CASSMLAAPTDTQYF	TGTGCCAGTAGTATGCTAGCGGCTCCCACAGATACGCAGTATTTT
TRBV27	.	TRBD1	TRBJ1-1	CASRKTQGAEAFF	TGTGCCAGCAGGAAAACACAGGGGGCCGAAGCTTTCTTT
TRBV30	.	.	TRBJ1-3	CAWSGDGAGGNTIYF	TGTGCCTGGAGTGGAGATGGGGCTGGGGGAAACACCATATATTTT
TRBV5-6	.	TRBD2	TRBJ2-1	CASSVRSSGSIHEQFF	TGTGCCAGCAGCGTGAGGTCTAGCGGGAGTATCCATGAGCAGTTCTTC
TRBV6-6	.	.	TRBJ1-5	CASSTFSGSNQPQHF	TGTGCCAGCAGCACCTTTTCCGGTAGCAATCAGCCCCAGCATTTT
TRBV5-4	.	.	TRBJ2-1	CASSPWAGSSYNEQFF	TGTGCCAGCAGCCCCTGGGCGGGAAGCTCCTACAATGAGCAGTTCTTC
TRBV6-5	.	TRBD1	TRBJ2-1	CASSFGTGKNEQFF	TGTGCCAGCAGTTTCGGGACAGGGAAGAATGAACAGTTCTTC
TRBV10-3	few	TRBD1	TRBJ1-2	CAISESDRGYGYTF	TGTGCCATCAGTGAGTCGGACAGGGGCTATGGCTACACCTTC
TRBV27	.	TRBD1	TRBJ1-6	CASSLRQGNSPLHF	TGTGCCAGCAGTTTACGACAGGGAAATTCACCCCTCCACTTT
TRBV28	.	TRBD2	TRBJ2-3	CASRTSGGEDTQYF	TGTGCCAGCAGGACCAGCGGGGGGGAAGATACGCAGTATTTT
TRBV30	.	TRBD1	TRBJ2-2	CAWTPDRETGELFF	TGTGCCTGGACCCCAGACAGGGAAACCGGGGAGCTGTTTTTT
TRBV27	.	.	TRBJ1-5	CASSLSQGRQPQHF	TGTGCCAGCAGTTTGAGTCAAGGGAGACAGCCCCAGCATTTT
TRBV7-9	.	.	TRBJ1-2	CASSPRWGGFFPSEYGYTF	TGTGCCAGCAGCCCGCGCTGGGGGGGCTTCTTTCCCTCCGAGTATGGCTACACCTTC
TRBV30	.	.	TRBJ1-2	CAWSVWAGDGYTF	TGTGCCTGGAGTGTCTGGGCAGGGGATGGCTACACCTTC
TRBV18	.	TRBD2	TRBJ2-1	CASSPGLAGHDEQFF	TGTGCCAGCTCTCCGGGACTAGCGGGACATGATGAGCAGTTCTTC
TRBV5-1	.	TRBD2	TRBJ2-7	CASSLVGTIPGDEQYF	TGCGCCAGCAGCTTGGTCGGGACTATCCCTGGGGACGAGCAGTACTTC
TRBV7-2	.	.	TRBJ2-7	CASSRDWGGEQYF	TGTGCCAGCAGCCGGGACTGGGGTGGGGAGCAGTACTTC
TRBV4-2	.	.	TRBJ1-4	CASSQALDPTRDEKLFF	TGTGCCAGCAGCCAGGCTCTAGACCCCACTCGAGATGAAAAACTGTTTTTT
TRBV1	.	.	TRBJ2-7	CTSSQYTSGRSYEQYF	TGCACCAGCAGCCAATATACTAGCGGGCGTTCCTACGAGCAGTACTTC
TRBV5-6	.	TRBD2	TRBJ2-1	CASSAGTSGYNEQFF	TGTGCCAGCAGCGCCGGGACTAGCGGCTACAATGAGCAGTTCTTC
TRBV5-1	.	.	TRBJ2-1	CASSLGDYQNEQFF	TGCGCCAGCAGCTTGGGAGACTACCAGAATGAGCAGTTCTTC
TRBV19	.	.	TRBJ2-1	CASMGGTEQFF	TGTGCCAGTATGGGGGGGACAGAGCAGTTCTTC
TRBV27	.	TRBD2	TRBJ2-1	CASSLTGTSVYNEQFF	TGTGCCAGCAGTTTAACCGGGACTAGCGTCTACAATGAGCAGTTCTTC
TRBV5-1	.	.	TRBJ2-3	CASSPSGQGTDTQYF	TGCGCCAGCAGCCCTTCCGGCCAGGGGACAGATACGCAGTATTTT
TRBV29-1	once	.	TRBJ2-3	CSVVGGGTDTQYF	TGCAGCGTTGTCGGAGGGGGCACAGATACGCAGTATTTT
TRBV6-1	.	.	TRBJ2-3	CASSERSGHGADTQYF	TGTGCCAGCAGTGAAAGGAGCGGCCACGGAGCAGATACGCAGTATTTT
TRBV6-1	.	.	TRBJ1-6	CASSERLGVYSPLHF	TGTGCCAGCAGTGAAAGGCTGGGCGTTTATTCACCCCTCCACTTT
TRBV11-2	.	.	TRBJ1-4	CASSLDRGNEKLFF	TGTGCCAGCAGCTTAGACCGGGGTAATGAAAAACTGTTTTTT
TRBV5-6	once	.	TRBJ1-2	CASSLDGSLPGGYTF	TGTGCCAGCAGCCTAGACGGGTCGCTTCCCGGCGGCTACACCTTC
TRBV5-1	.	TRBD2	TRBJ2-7	CASSLALTSGGTHYEQYF	TGCGCCAGCAGCTTGGCGCTGACTAGCGGGGGGACTCACTACGAGCAGTACTTC
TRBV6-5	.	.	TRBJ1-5	CASSWGRNQPQHF	TGTGCCAGCAGTTGGGGCCGCAATCAGCCCCAGCATTTT
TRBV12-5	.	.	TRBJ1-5	CASGLVQGGTLASKPQHF	TGTGCTAGTGGTTTGGTACAAGGAGGGACCCTAGCAAGCAAGCCCCAGCATTTT
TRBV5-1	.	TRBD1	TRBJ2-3	CASSAGQGITDTQYF	TGCGCCAGCAGCGCCGGACAGGGTATCACAGATACGCAGTATTTT
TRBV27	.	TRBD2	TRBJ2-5	CASSLWASGRAAMETQYF	TGTGCCAGCAGTTTATGGGCTAGCGGGAGGGCCGCTATGGAGACCCAGTACTTC
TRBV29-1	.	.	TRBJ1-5	CSARQGNQPQHF	TGCAGCGCCCGACAGGGCAATCAGCCCCAGCATTTT
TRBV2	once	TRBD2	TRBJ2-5	CASSDQRGRGAQYF	TGTGCCAGCAGTGACCAGCGGGGCCGGGGGGCCCAGTACTTC
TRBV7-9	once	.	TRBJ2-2	CASSLGRRNTGELFF	TGTGCCAGCAGCTTAGGACGGAGGAACACCGGGGAGCTGTTTTTT
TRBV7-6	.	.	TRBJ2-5	CASSLEGGAVQETQYF	TGTGCCAGCAGCTTAGAGGGCGGGGCTGTTCAGGAGACCCAGTACTTC